The rows below give T cell receptor beta chains drawn from one sample of a study of shared T cell receptors in the human thymus. This table comes from immunoSEQ multiplex PCR, and its TCRdb copy is limited to in-frame clones, with some not included. This table holds just under 550,000 clones, around three quarters found once. These data were also filed under a second study, of human thymus T cells.

The sequenced sample consisted of thymocytes. These TCRs come from a boy under three years old with a congenital heart defect. Both conserved end residues are part of each CDR3. A D gene is named only where the DNA matches it firmly. The size entry is marked missing in some rows and otherwise reads once, few, many or a size class.

D gene: TRBD2; V gene: TRBV4-1; clone size: .; J gene: TRBJ2-7; CDR3 DNA: TGCGCCAGCAGCCAAGATCAGGGACTAGCGGGTTTGCCTGGCTACGAGCAGTACTTC; CDR3 protein: CASSQDQGLAGLPGYEQYF
D gene: TRBD2; V gene: TRBV25-1; clone size: .; J gene: TRBJ2-7; CDR3 DNA: TGTGCCAGCAGTGAAGTCTCACCAGCGGGAGACCTCTACGAGCAGTACTTC; CDR3 protein: CASSEVSPAGDLYEQYF
D gene: .; V gene: TRBV6-5; clone size: .; J gene: TRBJ2-2; CDR3 DNA: TGTGCCAGCAGTCCCCCAGGGAACACCGGGGAGCTGTTTTTT; CDR3 protein: CASSPPGNTGELFF
D gene: TRBD2; V gene: TRBV25-1; clone size: .; J gene: TRBJ2-1; CDR3 DNA: TGTGCCAGCAGTGAACGCGGGAGCGAGCAGTTCTTC; CDR3 protein: CASSERGSEQFF
D gene: TRBD2; V gene: TRBV4-3; clone size: .; J gene: TRBJ2-7; CDR3 DNA: TGCGCCAGCAGCCAAGATAGGCGGGAGGAGTACGAGCAGTACTTC; CDR3 protein: CASSQDRREEYEQYF
D gene: .; V gene: TRBV29-1; clone size: once; J gene: TRBJ1-4; CDR3 DNA: TGCAGCGTGACAGCTAATGAAAAACTGTTTTTT; CDR3 protein: CSVTANEKLFF
D gene: .; V gene: TRBV5-6; clone size: few; J gene: TRBJ2-3; CDR3 DNA: TGTGCCAGCAGCTTGGTCATGTACAGGGATACGCAGTATTTT; CDR3 protein: CASSLVMYRDTQYF
D gene: .; V gene: TRBV7-2; clone size: few; J gene: TRBJ2-7; CDR3 DNA: TGTGCCAGCAGCTATCGACTAGGCTCCTACGAGCAGTACTTC; CDR3 protein: CASSYRLGSYEQYF
D gene: .; V gene: TRBV5-4; clone size: .; J gene: TRBJ2-1; CDR3 DNA: TGTGCCAGCAGCTTTAGGACCGAGGGGGGGGACAATGAGCAGTTCTTC; CDR3 protein: CASSFRTEGGDNEQFF
D gene: TRBD1; V gene: TRBV15; clone size: .; J gene: TRBJ2-1; CDR3 DNA: TGTGCCACCAGCAGACACAGGGGCTGTGTCGGCAATGAGCAGTTCTTC; CDR3 protein: CATSRHRGCVGNEQFF
D gene: .; V gene: TRBV7-9; clone size: .; J gene: TRBJ2-4; CDR3 DNA: TGTGCCAGCACCCCCGAAGCGCGGTTAGCCAAAAACATTCAGTACTTC; CDR3 protein: CASTPEARLAKNIQYF
D gene: TRBD2; V gene: TRBV11-3; clone size: few; J gene: TRBJ2-4; CDR3 DNA: TGTGCCAGCAGCCCCGATCCGGCTAGCGGGAGTATAGACATTCAGTACTTC; CDR3 protein: CASSPDPASGSIDIQYF
D gene: TRBD1; V gene: TRBV25-1; clone size: .; J gene: TRBJ2-2; CDR3 DNA: TGTGCCAGCAGTGGCAGGGGGCGGGGCCCCCCCGGGGAGCTGTTTTTT; CDR3 protein: CASSGRGRGPPGELFF
D gene: TRBD2; V gene: TRBV5-3; clone size: .; J gene: TRBJ2-7; CDR3 DNA: TGTGCCAGGAAAGCCGGACTAGCGGGAGGCCCCTACGAGCAGTACTTC; CDR3 protein: CARKAGLAGGPYEQYF
D gene: TRBD1; V gene: TRBV30; clone size: once; J gene: TRBJ2-1; CDR3 DNA: TGTGCCTGGAGAGACAGGGGAATGAGGAATGAGCAGTTCTTC; CDR3 protein: CAWRDRGMRNEQFF
D gene: TRBD1; V gene: TRBV5-6; clone size: .; J gene: TRBJ1-4; CDR3 DNA: TGTGCCAGCAGCTTCAGACAGGGGAGGGACGGTAATGAAAAACTGTTTTTT; CDR3 protein: CASSFRQGRDGNEKLFF
D gene: TRBD1; V gene: TRBV6-1; clone size: .; J gene: TRBJ1-4; CDR3 DNA: TGTGCCAGCAAAACAGGGGGCCCCGAAAAACTGTTTTTT; CDR3 protein: CASKTGGPEKLFF
D gene: .; V gene: TRBV29-1; clone size: once; J gene: TRBJ2-7; CDR3 DNA: TGCAGCGTTGAAGCTTCGGCAAGAGGGATATACGAGCAGTACTTC; CDR3 protein: CSVEASARGIYEQYF
D gene: .; V gene: TRBV27; clone size: .; J gene: TRBJ1-4; CDR3 DNA: TGTGCCAGCAGTTGGATGCGGGGCGGACTTGCAACTAATGAAAAACTGTTTTTT; CDR3 protein: CASSWMRGGLATNEKLFF
D gene: TRBD2; V gene: TRBV10-3; clone size: .; J gene: TRBJ2-7; CDR3 DNA: TGTGCCATCAGTGAGGGTAATAGCGGGAGCCGACTTGGGAACGAGCAGTACTTC; CDR3 protein: CAISEGNSGSRLGNEQYF
D gene: TRBD2; V gene: TRBV27; clone size: .; J gene: TRBJ2-1; CDR3 DNA: TGTGCCAGCAGGCCGCCGGGAGGGCCGGGTGAGCAGTTCTTC; CDR3 protein: CASRPPGGPGEQFF
D gene: .; V gene: TRBV10-3; clone size: .; J gene: TRBJ2-1; CDR3 DNA: TGTGCCATCAGCGGGGAACTAGCTCACTACAATGAGCAGTTCTTC; CDR3 protein: CAISGELAHYNEQFF
D gene: .; V gene: TRBV19; clone size: .; J gene: TRBJ1-1; CDR3 DNA: TGTGCCACTTGCGAGGGACAACAGAACACTGAAGCTTTCTTT; CDR3 protein: CATCEGQQNTEAFF
D gene: TRBD1; V gene: TRBV11-3; clone size: .; J gene: TRBJ1-3; CDR3 DNA: TGTGCCAGCAGCTTGGCGAACGGGTGGACAGGGGCTGGAAACACCATATATTTT; CDR3 protein: CASSLANGWTGAGNTIYF
D gene: TRBD2; V gene: TRBV9; clone size: .; J gene: TRBJ2-2; CDR3 DNA: TGTGCCAGCAGCGTTGGAACTAGCGGCACCGGGGAGCTGTTTTTT; CDR3 protein: CASSVGTSGTGELFF
D gene: TRBD1; V gene: TRBV7-9; clone size: .; J gene: TRBJ2-7; CDR3 DNA: TGTGCCAGCAGCCAAAACAGGGGGCACAACGAGCAGTACTTC; CDR3 protein: CASSQNRGHNEQYF
D gene: .; V gene: TRBV5-1; clone size: .; J gene: TRBJ1-2; CDR3 DNA: TGCGCCAGCAGTTCGGCAGGCCGGTATGGCTACACCTTC; CDR3 protein: CASSSAGRYGYTF
D gene: TRBD1; V gene: TRBV19; clone size: .; J gene: TRBJ1-2; CDR3 DNA: TGTGCCAGTAGTATCCCTGCCCGGACAGGGGTGGAAGTTCTGCTTGGCTACACCTTC; CDR3 protein: CASSIPARTGVEVLLGYTF
D gene: TRBD1; V gene: TRBV4-3; clone size: .; J gene: TRBJ2-7; CDR3 DNA: TGCGCCAGCAGCCAGAACCGGGACAGGGAGTCCGAGCAGTACTTC; CDR3 protein: CASSQNRDRESEQYF
D gene: TRBD1; V gene: TRBV11-3; clone size: .; J gene: TRBJ1-2; CDR3 DNA: TGTGCCAGCAGCGTGGGACAGGGGGCGGTTGGCTACACCTTC; CDR3 protein: CASSVGQGAVGYTF
D gene: .; V gene: TRBV11-2; clone size: .; J gene: TRBJ1-3; CDR3 DNA: TGTGCCAGCAGCCCCTCCCCGTATTGTGGAAACACCATATATTTT; CDR3 protein: CASSPSPYCGNTIYF
D gene: TRBD2; V gene: TRBV5-8; clone size: .; J gene: TRBJ2-2; CDR3 DNA: TGTGCCAGCAGCCTCCCACTAGCGGTGAACACCGGGGAGCTGTTTTTT; CDR3 protein: CASSLPLAVNTGELFF
D gene: TRBD2; V gene: TRBV7-2; clone size: .; J gene: TRBJ2-7; CDR3 DNA: TGTGCCAGCAGCACCAGACTGACTAGCGGGAGATGCGAGCAGTACTTC; CDR3 protein: CASSTRLTSGRCEQYF
D gene: TRBD1; V gene: TRBV10-3; clone size: .; J gene: TRBJ2-7; CDR3 DNA: TGTGCCATCAGGGTGGGACAGGGGGAAAACGAGCAGTACTTC; CDR3 protein: CAIRVGQGENEQYF
D gene: .; V gene: TRBV6-5; clone size: once; J gene: TRBJ2-7; CDR3 DNA: TGTGCCAGCAGTTACGACAGCCAGAAGAGGGAGCAGTACTTC; CDR3 protein: CASSYDSQKREQYF
D gene: TRBD2; V gene: TRBV6-4; clone size: .; J gene: TRBJ2-1; CDR3 DNA: TGTGCCCCCCAGAGGGCTAGCGGGAGCTCCTACAATGAGCAGTTCTTC; CDR3 protein: CAPQRASGSSYNEQFF
D gene: .; V gene: TRBV28; clone size: .; J gene: TRBJ1-1; CDR3 DNA: TGTGCCAGCAGTTCCCCCCCGGGGGAGGGACACACTGAAGCTTTCTTT; CDR3 protein: CASSSPPGEGHTEAFF
D gene: TRBD1; V gene: TRBV9; clone size: once; J gene: TRBJ2-3; CDR3 DNA: TGTGCCAGCAGCGTATCCCCGGGACAGGGGACAGCTAGCACAGATACGCAGTATTTT; CDR3 protein: CASSVSPGQGTASTDTQYF
D gene: TRBD1; V gene: TRBV6-5; clone size: few; J gene: TRBJ1-5; CDR3 DNA: TGTGCCACCTGGTGTGAGACAGGGAACCAGCCCCAGCATTTT; CDR3 protein: CATWCETGNQPQHF
D gene: TRBD1; V gene: TRBV12-5; clone size: .; J gene: TRBJ2-3; CDR3 DNA: TGTGCTAGTGCCCTCGGGACAGGGGTAACGGATACGCAGTATTTT; CDR3 protein: CASALGTGVTDTQYF
D gene: TRBD2; V gene: TRBV7-8; clone size: .; J gene: TRBJ2-1; CDR3 DNA: TGTGCCAGCAGCCCCTCGACTAGCGGGACGTACAATGAGCAGTTCTTC; CDR3 protein: CASSPSTSGTYNEQFF
D gene: .; V gene: TRBV10-3; clone size: .; J gene: TRBJ1-5; CDR3 DNA: TGTGCCATCAGTGAGTCGGGGCTTGGCAATCAGCCCCAGCATTTT; CDR3 protein: CAISESGLGNQPQHF
D gene: .; V gene: TRBV4-2; clone size: .; J gene: TRBJ2-7; CDR3 DNA: TGTGCCAGCAGCCAAGGGGGCGACTCCTACGAGCAGTACTTC; CDR3 protein: CASSQGGDSYEQYF
D gene: TRBD2; V gene: TRBV9; clone size: few; J gene: TRBJ2-3; CDR3 DNA: TGTGCCAGCAGCGCGCGGGGGTCTAGCACAGATACGCAGTATTTT; CDR3 protein: CASSARGSSTDTQYF
D gene: .; V gene: TRBV14; clone size: few; J gene: TRBJ2-1; CDR3 DNA: TGTGCCAGCAGCCAAGTTAGAAATGAGCAGTTCTTC; CDR3 protein: CASSQVRNEQFF
D gene: .; V gene: TRBV11-2; clone size: few; J gene: TRBJ2-7; CDR3 DNA: TGTGCCAGCAGCTGCTGTGACGGGGACTACGAGCAGTACTTC; CDR3 protein: CASSCCDGDYEQYF
D gene: TRBD2; V gene: TRBV27; clone size: .; J gene: TRBJ2-7; CDR3 DNA: TGTGCCAGCAGTTTCGGTCGACGGGAGGACCTCTCCTACGAGCAGTACTTC; CDR3 protein: CASSFGRREDLSYEQYF
D gene: .; V gene: TRBV5-4; clone size: .; J gene: TRBJ1-1; CDR3 DNA: TGTGCCAGCAGCTTAGGGACACCACATCGGAACACTGAAGCTTTCTTT; CDR3 protein: CASSLGTPHRNTEAFF
D gene: .; V gene: TRBV2; clone size: .; J gene: TRBJ2-7; CDR3 DNA: TGTGCCAGCAGTGGGGGGTACAGGGCCCTCAGCTCCTACGAGCAGTACTTC; CDR3 protein: CASSGGYRALSSYEQYF
D gene: TRBD1; V gene: TRBV5-1; clone size: .; J gene: TRBJ2-7; CDR3 DNA: TGCGCCAGCAATACAGGGGGTACGTCCGAGCAGTACTTC; CDR3 protein: CASNTGGTSEQYF